This TCR beta chain originates from a study of CD8 T cells in Susac syndrome. An input of 0.5 to 1 ug of RNA was subjected to reverse transcription using random hexamers. Via MiXCR, TCRdb re-called the immunoSEQ multiplex PCR reads, giving one row per CDR3 protein. The data hold hundreds of thousands of distinct CDR3 sequences, with over 90% observed a single time. V lost 7 bases and J lost 8, with 12 bases in between. CDR1 DFQATT and CDR2 SNEGSKA come from the germline V gene (reference sequence). This CDR3 has 11 residues. The study sequenced TCR beta in blood CD8+ and CD4+ T cells. The receptor was derived from a human donor with multiple sclerosis. This chain links TRBV20-1 with TRBJ2-1; no reliable D call. The sequencing sample was made of CD4+ T cells from PBMCs. The CDR3 here is CSVGTVDEQFF. The DNA of the CDR3 is TGCAGTGTCGGAACGGTCGATGAGCAGTTCTTC.